A selection of T cell receptor beta chains follows, all from one sample in a study of CD8+ T cells in alopecia areata. Clones were read by immunoSEQ multiplex PCR, and TCRdb kept only the in-frame ones, dropping some. The sample yields about 94,000 clones, over 70% seen once. The sequencing used CD8+ T cells sorted from blood, collected between weeks 43 and 45, from a patient treated with tofacitinib. These receptors all come from a human donor with alopecia areata. The CDR3 runs from the conserved cysteine through the conserved F or W. A D gene is named only where the DNA matches it firmly. Some rows mark clone size as missing; the rest say once, few, many or name a class of expanded clone.

V gene	D gene	J gene	clone size	CDR3 protein	CDR3 DNA
TRBV19	-	TRBJ1-1	-	CASTGGTNTGTEAFF	TGTGCCAGTACGGGAGGTACTAACACAGGGACTGAAGCTTTCTTT
TRBV29-1	-	TRBJ2-2	few	CSVEGGLTGELFF	TGCAGCGTTGAGGGCGGACTCACCGGGGAGCTGTTTTTT
TRBV5-1	TRBD1	TRBJ2-3	-	CASRPLIRDSQSDTQYF	TGCGCCAGCAGGCCCCTCATCCGGGACAGTCAATCAGATACGCAGTATTTT
TRBV6-5	-	TRBJ1-1	-	CASSYSSGDTEAFF	TGTGCCAGCAGTTACTCTTCAGGGGACACTGAAGCTTTCTTT
TRBV25-1	-	TRBJ2-7	-	CASRQGRVQYF	TGTGCCAGCAGGCAGGGGAGGGTGCAGTACTTC
TRBV19	-	TRBJ1-2	-	CATPNEGQAYGYTF	TGTGCCACCCCTAATGAGGGGCAAGCCTATGGCTACACCTTC
TRBV2	TRBD2	TRBJ2-1	-	CASSESLVAGPGDEQFF	TGTGCCAGCAGTGAATCCCTAGTAGCGGGGCCGGGCGATGAGCAGTTCTTC
TRBV6-1	-	TRBJ1-5	-	CASSENRGTSNQPQHF	TGTGCCAGCAGTGAAAACCGGGGGACGAGCAATCAGCCCCAGCATTTT
TRBV19	TRBD1	TRBJ1-5	-	CASSDRDRFQPQHF	TGTGCCAGTAGTGACCGGGACAGGTTTCAGCCCCAGCATTTT
TRBV29-1	TRBD1	TRBJ1-2	-	CSAWDSNYGYTF	TGCAGCGCATGGGACAGCAACTATGGCTACACCTTC
TRBV1	-	TRBJ2-1	-	CTSSQDLDAAGGHNEQFF	TGCACCAGCAGCCAAGATCTTGATGCAGCGGGGGGTCACAATGAGCAGTTCTTC
TRBV4-3	-	TRBJ2-5	-	CASSQEVGMERPETQYF	TGCGCCAGCAGCCAAGAAGTGGGCATGGAGCGTCCAGAGACCCAGTACTTC
TRBV11-2	-	TRBJ2-6	-	CASSAIVSGANVLTF	TGTGCCAGCAGCGCCATAGTCTCTGGGGCCAACGTCCTGACTTTC
TRBV7-8	-	TRBJ2-7	few	CASSRGTDYYEQYF	TGTGCCAGCAGCCGCGGGACAGACTACTACGAGCAGTACTTC
TRBV7-8	-	TRBJ2-1	-	CAAGRGDGNEQFF	TGTGCCGCGGGGAGGGGGGACGGAAATGAGCAGTTCTTC
TRBV9	TRBD1	TRBJ1-1	-	CASSVTGALNTEAFF	TGTGCCAGCAGCGTTACAGGGGCCTTGAACACTGAAGCTTTCTTT
TRBV6-5	-	TRBJ1-2	few	CASSLTRKEGYTF	TGTGCCAGCAGCTTGACACGGAAGGAGGGCTACACCTTC
TRBV29-1	-	TRBJ1-1	-	CSVGGNDPGAFF	TGCAGCGTTGGTGGGAACGACCCTGGCGCTTTCTTT
TRBV4-3	TRBD1	TRBJ2-2	-	CASSQATGGSTGELFF	TGCGCCAGCAGCCAGGCGACAGGGGGCAGCACCGGGGAGCTGTTTTTT
TRBV29-1	TRBD1	TRBJ1-2	few	CSVAGQGYGYTF	TGCAGCGTTGCCGGACAGGGCTATGGCTACACCTTC
TRBV7-9	-	TRBJ2-3	few	CASSLGGRGVTDTQYF	TGTGCCAGCAGCTTAGGGGGCAGGGGCGTCACAGATACGCAGTATTTT
TRBV11-2	TRBD1	TRBJ2-3	-	CASSSWTGPSTDTQYF	TGTGCCAGCAGCTCCTGGACAGGTCCTAGCACAGATACGCAGTATTTT
TRBV7-2	-	TRBJ1-5	few	CASSRRASNQPQHF	TGTGCCAGCAGCCGCAGGGCGAGCAATCAGCCCCAGCATTTT
TRBV7-9	-	TRBJ1-2	-	CASTSGANYGYTF	TGTGCCAGCACTTCAGGGGCCAACTATGGCTACACCTTC
TRBV14	TRBD1	TRBJ1-2	-	CASSQDSRQGASRGYTF	TGTGCCAGCAGCCAAGATAGTAGGCAGGGGGCATCTCGTGGCTACACCTTC
TRBV30	TRBD1	TRBJ2-3	few	CAGGTGASTDTQYF	TGTGCCGGCGGGACAGGGGCTAGCACAGATACGCAGTATTTT
TRBV30	-	TRBJ1-5	-	CAWSVVGSNQPQHF	TGTGCCTGGAGTGTAGTGGGGAGCAATCAGCCCCAGCATTTT
TRBV15	-	TRBJ2-1	-	CATSRSRGNEQFF	TGTGCCACCAGCAGGTCGAGGGGTAATGAGCAGTTCTTC
TRBV19	TRBD1	TRBJ1-2	-	CASRGTGGYGYTF	TGTGCCAGTAGGGGTACAGGGGGCTATGGCTACACCTTC
TRBV27	-	TRBJ2-1	-	CASGPGHFEQFF	TGTGCCAGCGGACCAGGACATTTTGAGCAGTTCTTC
TRBV7-3	TRBD1	TRBJ1-2	few	CASSLYPGQGEFYGYTF	TGTGCCAGCAGCTTATACCCCGGACAGGGAGAGTTCTATGGCTACACCTTC
TRBV2	-	TRBJ2-1	-	CASSRPYNEQFF	TGTGCCAGCAGCAGGCCGTACAATGAGCAGTTCTTC
TRBV7-9	-	TRBJ2-4	few	CASSLPTQNIQYF	TGTGCCAGCAGCTTACCCACCCAAAACATTCAGTACTTC
TRBV7-2	-	TRBJ1-1	-	CASSLDRNTEAFF	TGTGCCAGCAGCCTAGACAGGAACACTGAAGCTTTCTTT
TRBV19	-	TRBJ1-1	few	CASSIGGAEAFF	TGTGCCAGTAGTATCGGCGGGGCTGAAGCTTTCTTT
TRBV4-3	-	TRBJ2-7	once	CASSQDRRGLYEQYF	TGCGCCAGCAGCCAAGATCGACGCGGACTCTACGAGCAGTACTTC